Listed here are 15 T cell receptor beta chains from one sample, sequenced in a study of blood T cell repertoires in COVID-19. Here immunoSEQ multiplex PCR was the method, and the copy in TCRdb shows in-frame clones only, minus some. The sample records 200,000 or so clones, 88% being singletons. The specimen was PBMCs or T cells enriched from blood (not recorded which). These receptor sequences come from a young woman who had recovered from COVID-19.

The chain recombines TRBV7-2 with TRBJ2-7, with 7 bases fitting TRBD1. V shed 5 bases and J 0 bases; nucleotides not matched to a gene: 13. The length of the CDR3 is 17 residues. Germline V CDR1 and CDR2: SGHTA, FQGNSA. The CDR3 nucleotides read TGTGCCAGCAGCAAACCCCTTGGGGGACAGCACTCCTACGAGCAGTACTTC. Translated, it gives CASSKPLGGQHSYEQYF.

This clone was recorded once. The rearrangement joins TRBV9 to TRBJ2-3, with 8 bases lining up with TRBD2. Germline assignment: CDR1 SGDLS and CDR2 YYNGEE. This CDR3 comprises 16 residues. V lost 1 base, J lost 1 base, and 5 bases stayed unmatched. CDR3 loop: CASSVLQAGGTDTQYF. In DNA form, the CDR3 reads TGTGCCAGCAGCGTACTTCAAGCGGGGGGCACAGATACGCAGTATTTT.

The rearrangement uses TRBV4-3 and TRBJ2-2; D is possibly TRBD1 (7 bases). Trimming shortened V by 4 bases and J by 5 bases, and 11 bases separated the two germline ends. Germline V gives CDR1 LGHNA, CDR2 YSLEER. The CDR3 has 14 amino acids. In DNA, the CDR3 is TGCGCCAGCAGCCGCGGGACAGCAACCGGGGAGCTGTTTTTT. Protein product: CASSRGTATGELFF.

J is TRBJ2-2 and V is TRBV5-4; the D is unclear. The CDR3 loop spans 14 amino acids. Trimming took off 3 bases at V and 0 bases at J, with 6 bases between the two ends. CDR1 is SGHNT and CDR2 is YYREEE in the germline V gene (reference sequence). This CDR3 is CASSSVPNTGELFF. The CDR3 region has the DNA TGTGCCAGCAGCTCCGTCCCGAACACCGGGGAGCTGTTTTTT.

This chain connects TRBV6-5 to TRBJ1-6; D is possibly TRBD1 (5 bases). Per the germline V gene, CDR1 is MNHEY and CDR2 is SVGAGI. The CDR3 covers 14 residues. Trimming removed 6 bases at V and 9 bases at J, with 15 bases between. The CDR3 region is CASRTGVGGSPLHF. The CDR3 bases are TGTGCCAGCAGAACTGGAGTGGGGGGTTCACCCCTCCACTTT.

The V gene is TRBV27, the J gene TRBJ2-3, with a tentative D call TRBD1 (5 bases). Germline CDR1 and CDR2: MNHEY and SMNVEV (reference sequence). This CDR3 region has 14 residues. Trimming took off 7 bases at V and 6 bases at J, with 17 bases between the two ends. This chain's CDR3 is CASIRGTPRDTQYF. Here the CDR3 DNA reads TGTGCCAGCATTAGGGGTACCCCGAGGGATACGCAGTATTTT.

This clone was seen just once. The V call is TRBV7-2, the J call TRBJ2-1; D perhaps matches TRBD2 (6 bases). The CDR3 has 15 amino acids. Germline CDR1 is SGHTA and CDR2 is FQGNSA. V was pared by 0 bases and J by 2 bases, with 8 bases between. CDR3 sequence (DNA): TGTGCCAGCAGCTTAGCGCCGGGGGCCTACAATGAGCAGTTCTTC. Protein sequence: CASSLAPGAYNEQFF.

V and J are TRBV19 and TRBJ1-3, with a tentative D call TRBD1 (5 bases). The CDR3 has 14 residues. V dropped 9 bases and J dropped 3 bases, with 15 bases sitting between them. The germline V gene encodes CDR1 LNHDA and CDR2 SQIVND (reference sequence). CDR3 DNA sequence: TGTGCCAGCCACACCCAGGGAAATGGAAACACCATATATTTT. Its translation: CASHTQGNGNTIYF.

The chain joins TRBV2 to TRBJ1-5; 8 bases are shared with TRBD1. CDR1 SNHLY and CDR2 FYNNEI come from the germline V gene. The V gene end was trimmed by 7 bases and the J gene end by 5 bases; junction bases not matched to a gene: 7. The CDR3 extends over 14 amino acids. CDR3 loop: CASNTRQGYQPQHF. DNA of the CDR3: TGTGCCAGCAACACCCGACAGGGGTATCAGCCCCAGCATTTT.

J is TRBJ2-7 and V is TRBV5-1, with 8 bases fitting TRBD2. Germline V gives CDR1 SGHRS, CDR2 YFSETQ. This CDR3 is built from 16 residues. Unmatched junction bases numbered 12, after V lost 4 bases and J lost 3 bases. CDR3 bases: TGCGCCAGCAGCCCAAACCCCCAGCGGGGGTTCTACGAGCAGTACTTC. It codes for CASSPNPQRGFYEQYF.

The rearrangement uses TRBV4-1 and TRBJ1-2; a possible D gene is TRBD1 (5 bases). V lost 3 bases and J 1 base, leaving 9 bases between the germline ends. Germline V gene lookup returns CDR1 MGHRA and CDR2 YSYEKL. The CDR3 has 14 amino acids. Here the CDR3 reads CASSHLTVNYGYTF. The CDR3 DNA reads TGCGCCAGCAGCCATCTGACAGTTAACTATGGCTACACCTTC.

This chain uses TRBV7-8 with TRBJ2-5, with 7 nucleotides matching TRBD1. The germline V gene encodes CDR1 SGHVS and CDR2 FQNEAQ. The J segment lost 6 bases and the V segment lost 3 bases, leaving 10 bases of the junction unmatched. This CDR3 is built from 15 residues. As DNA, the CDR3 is TGTGCCAGCAGCTTTGACAGGGCCCTTCTTAAGACCCAGTACTTC. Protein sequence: CASSFDRALLKTQYF.

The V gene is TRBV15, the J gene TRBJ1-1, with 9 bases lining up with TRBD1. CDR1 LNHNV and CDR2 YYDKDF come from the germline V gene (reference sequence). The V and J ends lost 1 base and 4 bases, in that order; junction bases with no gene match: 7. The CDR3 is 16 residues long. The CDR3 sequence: CATSRGRQGGSTEAFF. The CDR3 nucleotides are TGTGCCACCAGCAGAGGGCGACAGGGGGGGAGCACTGAAGCTTTCTTT.

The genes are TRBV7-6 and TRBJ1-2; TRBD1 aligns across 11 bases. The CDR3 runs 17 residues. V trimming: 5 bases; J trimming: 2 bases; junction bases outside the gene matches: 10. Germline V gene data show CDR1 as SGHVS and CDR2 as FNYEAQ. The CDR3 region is CASSSGTGGIYNYGYTF. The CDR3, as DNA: TGTGCCAGCAGCAGCGGGACAGGGGGAATATACAACTATGGCTACACCTTC. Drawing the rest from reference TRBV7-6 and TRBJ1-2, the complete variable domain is GAGVSQSPRYKVTKRGQDVALRCDPISGHVSLYWYRQALGQGPEFLTYFNYEAQQDKSGLPNDRFSAERPEGSISTLTIQRTEQRDSAMYRCASSSGTGGIYNYGYTFGSGTRLTVV.

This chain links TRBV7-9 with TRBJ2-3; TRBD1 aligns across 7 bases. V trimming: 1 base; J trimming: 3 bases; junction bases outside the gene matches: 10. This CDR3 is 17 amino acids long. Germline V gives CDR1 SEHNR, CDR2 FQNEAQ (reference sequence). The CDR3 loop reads CASSLGTHRGRTDTQYF. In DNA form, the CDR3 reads TGTGCCAGCAGCTTAGGAACACACAGGGGAAGGACAGATACGCAGTATTTT.